This T cell receptor (beta chain) was captured in a study of cytomegalovirus exposure and HLA in healthy donors. On this clone itself: The antigen is not known.

V was clipped by 5 bases and J by 0 bases, with 14 bases between them. Germline V gene data show CDR1 as SEHNR and CDR2 as FQNEAQ (reference sequence). The CDR3 is 15 amino acids. PCR used 60 Vbeta primers and 13 Jbeta primers. The protocol was immunoSEQ multiplex PCR, while the TCRdb copy is restricted to in-frame clones and leaves out a portion. The sample lists under 150,000 clones; about four fifths were seen once. Study outcomes and limitations: TCR beta sequences numbering some 17,000 were associated with HLA alleles at 0.05 false discovery rate in a later analysis.

This rearrangement joins TRBV7-9 to TRBJ2-7; D possibly corresponds to TRBD1 (5 bases). The sequence came from a woman aged 18 to 35 in good health and CMV-seronegative. Sequencing used PBMCs. CDR3 sequence: CASSRSPGNSYEQYF. The CDR3 DNA is TGTGCCAGCAGCCGAAGCCCAGGGAACTCCTACGAGCAGTACTTC.